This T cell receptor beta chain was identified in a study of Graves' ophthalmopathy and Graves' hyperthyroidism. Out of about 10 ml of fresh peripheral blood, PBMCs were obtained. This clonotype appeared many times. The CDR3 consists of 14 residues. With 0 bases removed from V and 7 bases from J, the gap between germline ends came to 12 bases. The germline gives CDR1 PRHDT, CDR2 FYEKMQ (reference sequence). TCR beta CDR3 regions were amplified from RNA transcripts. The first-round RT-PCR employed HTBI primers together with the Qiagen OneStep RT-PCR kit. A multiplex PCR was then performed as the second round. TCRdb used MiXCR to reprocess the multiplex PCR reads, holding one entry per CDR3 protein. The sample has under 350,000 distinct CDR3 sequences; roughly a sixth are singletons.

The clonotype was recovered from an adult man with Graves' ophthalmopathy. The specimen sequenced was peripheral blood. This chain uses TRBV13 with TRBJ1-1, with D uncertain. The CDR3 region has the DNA TGTGCCAGCAGCTTAGGGGTATTGACACTTGAAGCTTTCTTT. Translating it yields CASSLGVLTLEAFF.